The 14 T cell receptor beta chains below were found in one sample sequenced in a study of regulatory T cells in long-lasting Graves disease (dated by TCRdb to the early 2020s). The method behind the library was multiplex PCR. The reads were generated on an Illumina HiSeq 4000. To build TCR beta libraries, CDR3 regions were amplified by Arm-PCR using iRepertoire HTBI primers. TCRdb itself trimmed the public reads at Q25 with fastp, ran MiXCR and retained productive beta chains. Every CDR3 protein is listed once, alongside the most common genes and DNA of its rows. The table for this sample lists 400,000 to 450,000 distinct CDR3 sequences; around 15% of them were counted only once. The ten biggest clones cover around a tenth of the sample. According to the study, the label for this sample's time point signals: newly diagnosed GD, antithyroid drugs for less than 3 months. For both TCR sequencing and RNA sequencing, RNA was extracted from PBMCs using TRIzol.

The same sample was also used in a study of T cells in Graves' hyperthyroidism and ophthalmopathy.

The input for sequencing was peripheral blood mononuclear cells (PBMCs), taken at new diagnosis, from a patient treated with antithyroid drugs. The receptors were sampled from a woman in her 30s with Graves disease. Donor details come from another sample of the same person, matched by shared clones.

The chain links TRBV4-1 to TRBJ2-5, with 9 bases that match TRBD1. The junction had 5 bases not matched to a gene; V was cut back by 4 bases and J by 5 bases. This CDR3 has 14 residues. Germline CDR1 is MGHRA and CDR2 is YSYEKL. CDR3 in amino acids: CASSPRTGDETQYF. CDR3 DNA: TGCGCCAGCAGCCCGAGGACAGGGGATGAGACCCAGTACTTC.

This clonotype was recorded once. A much bigger clone sits one base away, suggesting this may be a read error. This rearrangement joins TRBV28 to TRBJ2-3, with 9 bases identical to TRBD1. From germline, CDR1 is MDHEN and CDR2 SYDVKM. CDR3 length equals 19 residues. V lost 5 bases, J lost 0 bases, and 15 bases stayed unmatched. CDR3 nucleotides: TGTGCCAGCAGTGACAGAGGTGGGGGACAGGGAGCTAGCACAGATACGCAGTATTTT. This gives the protein CASSDRGGGQGASTDTQYF.

This chain links TRBV18 with TRBJ1-1; tentatively, D is TRBD1 (5 bases). CDR3 length equals 14 residues. CDR1 KGHSH and CDR2 LQKENI come from the germline V gene. Trimming pared 0 bases from V and 5 bases from J, leaving 10 bases between. CDR3 nucleotides: TGTGCCAGCTCACCACCGGGACGGTGGACTGAAGCTTTCTTT. Its translation is CASSPPGRWTEAFF. The whole variable domain, remainder taken from reference TRBV18 and TRBJ1-1, is NAGVMQNPRHLVRRRGQEARLRCSPMKGHSHVYWYRQLPEEGLKFMVYLQKENIIDESGMPKERFSAEFPKEGPSILRIQQVVRGDSAAYFCASSPPGRWTEAFFGQGTRLTVV.

V usage is TRBV20-1 and J usage is TRBJ1-1; D is undetermined. Trimming stripped 5 bases from V and 5 bases from J, with 18 bases between. There are 14 residues in the CDR3. The V gene's germline CDR1 is DFQATT and CDR2 SNEGSKA (reference sequence). CDR3 bases: TGCAGTGCTCGGAAGGGCCCGCGGGGAACTGAAGCTTTCTTT. This gives the protein CSARKGPRGTEAFF.

V usage is TRBV15 and J usage is TRBJ2-3, with D unresolved. Germline CDR1 is LNHNV and CDR2 is YYDKDF (reference sequence). The CDR3 has 13 amino acids. Between the trimmed V and J ends, which lost 2 bases and 6 bases, there was a span of 9 bases. The CDR3 is CATSRLSPDTQYF. CDR3 DNA sequence: TGTGCCACCAGCAGATTAAGCCCGGATACGCAGTATTTT.

This clonotype was seen ten or more times. The V call is TRBV2, the J call TRBJ1-2; the D gene is possibly TRBD1 (5 bases). CDR1 and CDR2 from the germline V gene are SNHLY and FYNNEI. The CDR3 loop spans 13 amino acids. V was trimmed by 6 bases and J by 1 base, leaving 9 bases between them. CDR3 loop: CASSVGGNYGYTF. The CDR3 region has the DNA TGTGCCAGCAGCGTCGGGGGTAACTATGGCTACACCTTC.

This clonotype appeared many times. The genes are TRBV7-9 and TRBJ2-7; 7 nucleotides agree with TRBD1. V gave up 6 bases and J gave up 7 bases; unmatched junction bases: 6. There are 12 residues in the CDR3. Per germline, CDR1 SEHNR and CDR2 FQNEAQ (reference sequence). The CDR3 DNA reads as TGTGCCAGCAGTTTACAGGGGTCTGAGCAGTACTTC. Its translation is CASSLQGSEQYF.

In its sample, this clonotype was seen many times. This sequence joins TRBV27 and TRBJ2-2, with TRBD1 matching 7 bases. The V segment lost 3 bases and the J segment 4 bases; nucleotides outside the gene matches: 11. The germline gives CDR1 MNHEY, CDR2 SMNVEV (reference sequence). The CDR3 covers 17 residues. This chain's CDR3 is CASSLRGQLGITGELFF. The CDR3 DNA is TGTGCCAGCAGTTTGAGGGGACAGTTAGGGATCACCGGGGAGCTGTTTTTT.

This clonotype came up many times. The chain uses TRBV27 and TRBJ1-1; D gene uncertain. Trimming cost V 6 bases and J 0 bases, with 17 bases left between them. Germline V gene lookup returns CDR1 MNHEY and CDR2 SMNVEV (reference sequence). The CDR3 spans 16 residues. CDR3 DNA sequence: TGTGCCAGCAGACAAGGACGGATTAACATGAACACTGAAGCTTTCTTT. Protein sequence: CASRQGRINMNTEAFF.

This clonotype showed up many times. This chain joins TRBV2 and TRBJ2-1; no definite D call. CDR1 is SNHLY, CDR2 FYNNEI, per germline. This CDR3 has 12 amino acids. With 4 bases removed from V and 8 bases from J, the gap between germline ends came to 9 bases. CDR3 sequence: CASSVLGYEQFF. Written as DNA, the CDR3 is TGTGCCAGCAGTGTTCTGGGATATGAGCAGTTCTTC.

The rearrangement uses TRBV6-2 or TRBV6-3 and TRBJ1-5; 11 nucleotides match TRBD1. This CDR3 spans 19 amino acids. Germline V gives CDR1 MNHEY, CDR2 SVGEGT. V was clipped by 3 bases and J by 1 base; unmatched bases: 11. The chain's CDR3 is CASSYLGTGGRFSNQPQHF. Here the CDR3 DNA reads TGTGCCAGCAGTTATTTAGGGACAGGGGGGCGTTTCAGCAATCAGCCCCAGCATTTT.

A few counts support this clonotype. The V and J genes are TRBV24-1 and TRBJ2-1, with D unresolved. V was trimmed by 10 bases and J by 0 bases, leaving 12 bases between them. Germline values: CDR1 KGHDR, CDR2 SFDVKD. CDR3 size: 14 residues. The CDR3 bases are TGTGCCACAGGTGGGGAAACCTCCTACAATGAGCAGTTCTTC. Its translation: CATGGETSYNEQFF.

The sample holds many counts of this clonotype. The chain employs TRBV28 and TRBJ2-7, with TRBD2 as a possible D gene (6 bases). The V end was cut by 5 bases, the J end by 6 bases, with 11 bases between. Germline V lookup: CDR1 MDHEN, CDR2 SYDVKM. CDR3 length: 12 residues. CDR3 residues: CASSGGAVEQYF. The CDR3 coding sequence is TGTGCCAGCAGTGGCGGGGCCGTCGAGCAGTACTTC.

The chain joins TRBV28 to TRBJ2-1, with 9 bases lining up with TRBD1. CDR3 size: 15 residues. After removal of 6 bases from V and 7 bases from J, the junction contained 10 bases not matched to a gene. The germline gives CDR1 MDHEN, CDR2 SYDVKM. CDR3 nucleotide sequence: TGTGCCAGCAGAACGACAGGGGGGCGGCGAAATGAGCAGTTCTTC. This encodes CASRTTGGRRNEQFF.